This T cell receptor (beta chain) was retrieved from a study of blood T cell repertoires in COVID-19 (dated by TCRdb to the early 2020s). Study-level background: The collaborator samples originated in the United States, Italy and Spain and spanned the acute and convalescent phases of COVID-19. The material from the prospective study consisted of cDNA or gDNA derived from T cells, B-cell-depleted T cells, or PBMCs. The dataset comprised deeply sampled blood TCRbeta repertoires from subjects exposed to, actively infected with, or recovered from COVID-19. The repertoires were released in a freely available public database meant as a resource for research on the immune response to SARS-CoV-2. The samples were drawn from two sources: the first 160 participants of the ongoing ImmuneRACE study, and fewer than 1,500 subjects contributed by 6 global collaborators. The sample metadata nearly always contained a de-identified subject ID, COVID-19 status, age in years and sex. Where HLA class I and class II types were available, the types were taken from metadata supplied by the sample provider, not from assay-based typing. General study outcomes and caveats: The amount of clinical and demographic metadata varied by source and participant and was provided uncurated.

This clone appeared a few times. Its antigen is currently not known. Per-nucleotide qualities are absent, and no much larger clonotype sits a single base away. Collaborating institutions collected whole blood in K2EDTA tubes following their own protocols. Collaborator samples were shipped for TCRbeta analysis as frozen whole blood, isolated PBMCs, or DNA extracted from either sample type. TCRbeta CDR3 regions were amplified from genomic DNA by means of the immunoSEQ Assay, a bias-controlled multiplex PCR. For the original study's pipeline: The number of nucleated cells in each sample was estimated from the amplification of reference gene primers within the assay. To quantify the absolute abundance of each unique TCRbeta CDR3 rearrangement, sequence reads were collapsed and filtered. For each sample, productive Simpson clonality was calculated by taking the square root of Simpson's diversity index across productive rearrangements. Imported from immuneACCESS, the table was reduced by TCRdb to in-frame sequences with V and J called. These copies leave out some clones; in studies compared against another copy, an unresolved V gene accounts for under half, and the cause of the remainder is not known. From that table come the V and J calls and clone size; the DNA was used to work out D and trimming. Within this sample are around 120,000 clones, with around four fifths of them counted one time only. In total, the top ten clones hold less than 9% of the sample.

The sample comprised peripheral blood. The clonotype originates from a man between 65 and 80 years old with active or convalescent COVID-19.

The CDR3 here reads CASRPKGQGNYNEQFF. In nucleotides, the sequence is TGTGCCAGTAGGCCAAAGGGACAGGGAAACTACAATGAGCAGTTCTTC. This receptor chain uses TRBV19 and TRBJ2-1, and TRBD1 aligns with 9 junction nucleotides. CDR1 and CDR2 are read off the germline V gene (reference sequence) as LNHDA and SQIVND. Trimmed from V: 6 bases; trimmed from J: 3 bases; junction bases lacking a gene match: 9. The cysteine opens and the phenylalanine closes a CDR3 of 16 amino acids. Only the CDR3 part of the read is kept: 48 bases, read in frame from the first base.